Listed here are 6 T cell receptor beta chains from one sample, sequenced in a study of T cells in Graves' hyperthyroidism and ophthalmopathy. The source material, RNA transcripts, was used to amplify TCR beta CDR3 regions. First-round RT-PCR with HTBI primers amplified the TCR CDR3 region. Via MiXCR, TCRdb re-called the multiplex PCR reads, giving one row per CDR3 protein. The data show about 290,000 distinct CDR3 sequences, roughly an eighth seen once. Specimen: blood. The receptors derive from a woman aged 35 to 49 with Graves' hyperthyroidism.

This sequence joins TRBV7-2 and TRBJ2-1; 12 bases are shared with TRBD2. The length of the CDR3 is 17 residues. The germline V gene encodes CDR1 SGHTA and CDR2 FQGNSA. V dropped 3 bases and J dropped 7; count of bases not matched to a gene: 10. The CDR3 is CASSLVLAGGSFNEQFF. The CDR3 region has the DNA TGTGCCAGCAGCTTGGTGCTAGCGGGAGGGTCATTTAATGAGCAGTTCTTC.

Points on this clonotype: A much larger clone sits a single nucleotide away, making a read error possible. J is TRBJ2-3 and V is TRBV24-1; 9 bases match TRBD2. This CDR3 has 16 amino acids. V lost 1 base to trimming and J lost 4 bases; unmatched junction nucleotides: 5. Per the germline V gene, CDR1 is KGHDR and CDR2 is SFDVKD. CDR3 in DNA: TGTGCCACCAGTGATTTCGGCGGGAGGGCCGCAGATACGCAGTATTTT. Protein: CATSDFGGRAADTQYF.

This clonotype was seen a handful of times. V usage is TRBV7-3 and J usage is TRBJ2-1; D gene ambiguous. V shed 4 bases and J shed 5 bases, with 6 bases lying between them. The CDR3 runs to 12 residues. Germline values: CDR1 SGHTA, CDR2 FQGTGA. The CDR3 loop is CASSSADNEQFF. CDR3 DNA: TGTGCCAGCAGCTCGGCGGACAATGAGCAGTTCTTC.

Details on this clonotype: It may be a read error: a sequence one base away is much more abundant. The chain combines TRBV6-2 or TRBV6-3 with TRBJ2-2, with TRBD1 matching 9 bases. Per germline, CDR1 MNHEY and CDR2 SVGEGT. The CDR3 has 15 amino acids. The CDR3 bases are TGTGCCCGCAGCAAGACAGGGGGGTACACCGGGGAGCTGTTTTTT. Its protein product is CARSKTGGYTGELFF.

This clonotype was seen many times. The gene calls are TRBV28 and TRBJ2-7; D is undetermined. Looked up from germline, CDR1 is MDHEN and CDR2 is SYDVKM. The CDR3 runs to 14 residues. V lost 1 base and J 6 bases, leaving 13 bases between the germline ends. DNA for the CDR3: TGTGCCAGCAGTTTATCCCAGCCCCCGGGCGAGCAGTACTTC. It specifies CASSLSQPPGEQYF.

As for this clonotype: A much bigger clone sits one base away, suggesting this may be a read error. The chain combines TRBV11-2 with TRBJ2-3; 15 bases are a match to TRBD2. The CDR3 runs 16 residues. The V gene's germline CDR1 is SGHAT and CDR2 FQNNGV. The junction had 2 bases not matched to a gene; V was cut back by 3 bases and J by 4 bases. This chain's CDR3 is CASSFGTSGRSDTQYF. In nucleotides, the CDR3 is TGTGCCAGCAGCTTCGGGACTAGCGGGAGGTCAGATACGCAGTATTTT.